This record looks at one T cell receptor (beta chain) sequence and its context. Its antigen is as yet unknown. Trimming at V came to 6 bases and at J to 4 bases, leaving 9 bases not matched to a gene. CDR1 MNHEY and CDR2 SMNVEV come from the germline V gene (reference sequence). This CDR3 is 15 amino acids long. The data were obtained in a study of cytotoxic CD8 clonotypes in ibrutinib-treated CLL. Turning to the study itself: Mean per-sample yields comprised roughly 280,000 productive templates and around 92,000 productive rearrangements.

As input for TCR beta libraries, about 1.9 micrograms of genomic DNA came from cryopreserved PBMCs. Study-wide points: Clonality measured at baseline exceeded age-matched healthy donors, tracking circulating CD8+ T-cell counts. There were few public clonotypes, and on treatment they contracted or stayed stable.

Sequencing used immunoSEQ multiplex PCR; TCRdb keeps in-frame clones, though not all of them. The data show around 53,000 clones, nearly 55% seen once. The V gene is TRBV27, the J gene TRBJ1-5; 7 nucleotides match TRBD1. The source is a human donor with chronic lymphocytic leukemia. The sample in question was PBMCs, obtained at disease progression, from a patient treated with ibrutinib. The CDR3 region is CASRASTGNNQPQHF. CDR3 in DNA: TGTGCCAGCAGAGCATCGACAGGGAATAATCAGCCCCAGCATTTT.